This T cell receptor (beta chain) was recovered during a study of regulatory T cells in long-lasting Graves disease. CDR3 size: 14 residues. The germline CDR1 and CDR2 sequences are MDHEN and SYDVKM. V was trimmed by 5 bases and J by 11 bases, leaving 21 bases between them. Indicated time point: newly diagnosed GD, antithyroid drugs for less than 3 months. PBMCs provided the RNA from which the TCR library was made. This clonotype was counted many times. Library construction for TCR beta used iRepertoire HTBI primers and Arm-PCR of CDR3 regions. TCRdb processed the multiplex PCR reads anew with MiXCR; each CDR3 protein has one entry. This table has 370,000 or so distinct CDR3 sequences, around 16% appearing once. In addition, the sample was reused for a study of T cells in Graves' hyperthyroidism and ophthalmopathy.

The TCR sequence derives from a woman younger than 30 with Graves disease. This material consisted of peripheral blood mononuclear cells (PBMCs), taken at new diagnosis, from a patient treated with antithyroid drugs. The V call is TRBV28, the J call TRBJ1-1; D uncertain. The CDR3 sequence: CASSPRAPGHGAFF. In nucleotides, the CDR3 is TGTGCCAGCAGTCCGCGGGCCCCAGGTCACGGGGCTTTCTTT.